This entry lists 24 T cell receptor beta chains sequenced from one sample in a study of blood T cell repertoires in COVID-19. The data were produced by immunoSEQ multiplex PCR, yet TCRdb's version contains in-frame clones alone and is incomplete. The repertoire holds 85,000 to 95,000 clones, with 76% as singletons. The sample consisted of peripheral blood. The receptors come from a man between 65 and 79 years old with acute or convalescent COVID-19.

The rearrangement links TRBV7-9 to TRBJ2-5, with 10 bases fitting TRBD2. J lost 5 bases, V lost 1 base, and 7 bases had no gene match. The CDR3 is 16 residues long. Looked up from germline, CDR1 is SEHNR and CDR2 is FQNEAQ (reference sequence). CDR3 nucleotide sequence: TGTGCCAGCAGCTTAGTGGTAGCGGGAGGTCGGGAGACCCAGTACTTC. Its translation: CASSLVVAGGRETQYF.

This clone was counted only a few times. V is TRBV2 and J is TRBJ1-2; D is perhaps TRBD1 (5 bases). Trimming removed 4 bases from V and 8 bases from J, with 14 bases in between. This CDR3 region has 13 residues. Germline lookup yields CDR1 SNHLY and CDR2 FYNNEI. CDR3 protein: CASSVLREVGYTF. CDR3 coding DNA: TGTGCCAGCAGTGTCCTCAGGGAAGTCGGCTACACCTTC. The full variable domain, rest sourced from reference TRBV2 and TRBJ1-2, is EPEVTQTPSHQVTQMGQEVILRCVPISNHLYFYWYRQILGQKVEFLVSFYNNEISEKSEIFDDQFSVERPDGSNFTLKIRSTKLEDSAMYFCASSVLREVGYTFGSGTRLTVV.

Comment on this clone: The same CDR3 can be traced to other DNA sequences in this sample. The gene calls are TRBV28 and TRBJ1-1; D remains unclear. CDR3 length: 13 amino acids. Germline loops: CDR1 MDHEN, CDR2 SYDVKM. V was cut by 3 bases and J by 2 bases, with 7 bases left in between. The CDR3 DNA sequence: TGTGCCAGCAGTTTCGGGGAAAACACTGAAGCTTTCTTT. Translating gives CASSFGENTEAFF.

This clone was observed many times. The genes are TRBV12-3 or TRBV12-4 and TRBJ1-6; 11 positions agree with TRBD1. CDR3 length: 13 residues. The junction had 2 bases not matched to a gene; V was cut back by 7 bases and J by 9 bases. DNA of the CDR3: TGTGCCAGCACCGGGACAGGGGGTTCACCCCTCCACTTT. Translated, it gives CASTGTGGSPLHF.

CDR3 in amino acids: CASSGAHGSRDTIYF. CDR3 coding DNA: TGTGCCAGCAGTGGGGCTCACGGGAGCCGGGACACCATATATTTT. This rearrangement joins TRBV2 to TRBJ1-3; D gene ambiguous. Germline CDR1 is SNHLY and CDR2 is FYNNEI. Trimming cost V 4 bases and J 8 bases, with 18 bases left between them. The length of the CDR3 is 15 residues.

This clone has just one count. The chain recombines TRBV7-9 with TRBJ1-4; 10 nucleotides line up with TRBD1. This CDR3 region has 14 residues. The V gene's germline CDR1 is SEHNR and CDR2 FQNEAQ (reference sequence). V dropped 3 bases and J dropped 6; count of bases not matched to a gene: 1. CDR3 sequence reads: CASSFGQGDEKLFF. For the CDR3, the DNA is TGTGCCAGCAGCTTCGGACAGGGGGATGAAAAACTGTTTTTT.

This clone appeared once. The CDR3 loop reads CASSGTSSSYNSPLHF. The CDR3, as DNA: TGTGCCAGCAGCGGGACTTCAAGCTCCTATAATTCACCCCTCCACTTT. The V call is TRBV2, the J call TRBJ1-6; tentatively, D is TRBD1 (5 bases). Germline CDR1 SNHLY, CDR2 FYNNEI. The CDR3 has 16 residues. Trimming pared 6 bases from V and 0 bases from J, leaving 12 bases between.

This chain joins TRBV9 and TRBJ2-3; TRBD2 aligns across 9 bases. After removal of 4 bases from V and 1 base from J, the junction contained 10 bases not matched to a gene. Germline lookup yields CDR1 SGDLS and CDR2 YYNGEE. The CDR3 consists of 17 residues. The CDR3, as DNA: TGTGCCAGCAGCCCCTGGGGACTAGCAGCCGGCACAGATACGCAGTATTTT. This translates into CASSPWGLAAGTDTQYF.

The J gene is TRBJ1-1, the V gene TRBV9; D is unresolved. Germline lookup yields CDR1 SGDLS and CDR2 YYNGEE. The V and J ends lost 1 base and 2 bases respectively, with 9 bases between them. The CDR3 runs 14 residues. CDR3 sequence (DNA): TGTGCCAGCAGCGTATCTGGGAGCAACACTGAAGCTTTCTTT. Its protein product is CASSVSGSNTEAFF.

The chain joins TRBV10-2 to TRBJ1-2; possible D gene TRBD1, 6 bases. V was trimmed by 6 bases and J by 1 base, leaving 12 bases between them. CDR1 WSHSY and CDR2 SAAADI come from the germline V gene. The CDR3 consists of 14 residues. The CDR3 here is CASRDWTDNYGYTF. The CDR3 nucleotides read TGCGCCAGCAGGGATTGGACAGATAACTATGGCTACACCTTC.

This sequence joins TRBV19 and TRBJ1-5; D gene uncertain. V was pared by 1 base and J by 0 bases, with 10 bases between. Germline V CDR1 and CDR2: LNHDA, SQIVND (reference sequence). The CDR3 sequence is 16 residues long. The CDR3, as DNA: TGTGCCAGTAGTATAGGGAGCCCCTATAGCAATCAGCCCCAGCATTTT. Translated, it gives CASSIGSPYSNQPQHF.

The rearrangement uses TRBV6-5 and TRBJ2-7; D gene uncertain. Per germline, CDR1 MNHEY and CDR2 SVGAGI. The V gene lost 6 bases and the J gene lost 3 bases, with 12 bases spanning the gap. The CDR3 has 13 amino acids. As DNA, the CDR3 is TGTGCCAGCAGGGCAGCGATTTACTACGAGCAGTACTTC. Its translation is CASRAAIYYEQYF.

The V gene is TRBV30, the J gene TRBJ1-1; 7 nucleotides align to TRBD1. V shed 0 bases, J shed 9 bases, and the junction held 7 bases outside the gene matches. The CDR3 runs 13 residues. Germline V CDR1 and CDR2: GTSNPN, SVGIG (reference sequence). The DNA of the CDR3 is TGTGCCTGGAGTGTTAAAGGGGGCGGAAAAGCTTTCTTT. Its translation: CAWSVKGGGKAFF.

CDR3 residues: CASSSDRGNNSPLHF. For the CDR3, the DNA is TGTGCCAGCAGCTCCGACAGGGGAAATAATTCACCCCTCCACTTT. This chain uses TRBV5-6 with TRBJ1-6; TRBD1 aligns across 8 bases. Germline V gene data show CDR1 as SGHDT and CDR2 as YYEEEE. V was pared by 3 bases and J by 5 bases, with 4 bases of the junction left unmatched. The CDR3 runs 15 residues.

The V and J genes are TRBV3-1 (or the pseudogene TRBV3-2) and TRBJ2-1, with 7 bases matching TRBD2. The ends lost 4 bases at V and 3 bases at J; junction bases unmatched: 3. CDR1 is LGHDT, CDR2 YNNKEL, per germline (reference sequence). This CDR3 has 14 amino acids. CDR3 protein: CASSPAGIYNEQFF. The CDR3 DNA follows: TGTGCCAGCAGCCCAGCGGGAATCTACAATGAGCAGTTCTTC.

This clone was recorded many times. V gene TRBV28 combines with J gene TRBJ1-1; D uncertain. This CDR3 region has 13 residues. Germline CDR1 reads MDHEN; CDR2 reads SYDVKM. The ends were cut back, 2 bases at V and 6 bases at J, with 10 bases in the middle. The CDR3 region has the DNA TGTGCCAGCAGTTTAGCTGCACGGGCTGAAGCTTTCTTT. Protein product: CASSLAARAEAFF.

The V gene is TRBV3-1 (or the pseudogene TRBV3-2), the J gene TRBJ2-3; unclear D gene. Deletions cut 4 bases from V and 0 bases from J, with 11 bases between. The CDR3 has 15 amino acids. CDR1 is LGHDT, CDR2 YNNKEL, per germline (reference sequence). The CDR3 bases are TGTGCCAGCAGCCTCGGCGGCACTAGCACAGATACGCAGTATTTT. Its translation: CASSLGGTSTDTQYF.

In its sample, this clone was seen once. The CDR3: CASSIGELSTDTQYF. CDR3 in DNA: TGTGCCAGTAGTATAGGTGAACTCAGCACAGATACGCAGTATTTT. This sequence joins TRBV19 and TRBJ2-3; D is ambiguous. CDR1 and CDR2 from the germline V gene are LNHDA and SQIVND (reference sequence). CDR3 size: 15 residues. V lost 1 base and J 0 bases, leaving 8 bases between the germline ends.

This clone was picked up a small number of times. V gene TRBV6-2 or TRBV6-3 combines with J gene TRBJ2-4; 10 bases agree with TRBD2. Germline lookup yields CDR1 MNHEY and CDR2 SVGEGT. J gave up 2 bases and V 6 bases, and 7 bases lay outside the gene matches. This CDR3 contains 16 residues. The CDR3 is CASSPSGSGTKNIQYF. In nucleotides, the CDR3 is TGTGCCAGCAGCCCTAGCGGGAGTGGGACCAAAAACATTCAGTACTTC.

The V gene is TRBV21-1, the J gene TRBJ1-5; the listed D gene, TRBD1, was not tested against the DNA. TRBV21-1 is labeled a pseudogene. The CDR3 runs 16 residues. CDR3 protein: CASSKAQGTSNQPQHF. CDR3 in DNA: TGTGCCAGCAGCAAAGCACAGGGTACCAGCAATCAGCCCCAGCATTTT.

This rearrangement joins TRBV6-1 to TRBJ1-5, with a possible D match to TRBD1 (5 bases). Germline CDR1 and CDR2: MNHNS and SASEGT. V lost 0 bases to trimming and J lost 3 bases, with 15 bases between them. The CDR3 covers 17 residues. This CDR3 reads CASSEARVGGFNQPQHF. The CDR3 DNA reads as TGTGCCAGCAGTGAAGCACGGGTCGGGGGATTCAATCAGCCCCAGCATTTT.

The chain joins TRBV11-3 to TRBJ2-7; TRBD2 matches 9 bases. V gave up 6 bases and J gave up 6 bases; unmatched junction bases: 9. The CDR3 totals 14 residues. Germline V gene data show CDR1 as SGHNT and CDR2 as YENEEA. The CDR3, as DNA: TGTGCCAGCAGTGTTAGCGGGAGAGCGTCCGAGCAGTACTTC. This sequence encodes CASSVSGRASEQYF. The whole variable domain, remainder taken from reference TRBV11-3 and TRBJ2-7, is EAGVVQSPRYKIIEKKQPVAFWCNPISGHNTLYWYLQNLGQGPELLIRYENEEAVDDSQLPKDRFSAERLKGVDSTLKIQPAELGDSAVYLCASSVSGRASEQYFGPGTRLTVT.

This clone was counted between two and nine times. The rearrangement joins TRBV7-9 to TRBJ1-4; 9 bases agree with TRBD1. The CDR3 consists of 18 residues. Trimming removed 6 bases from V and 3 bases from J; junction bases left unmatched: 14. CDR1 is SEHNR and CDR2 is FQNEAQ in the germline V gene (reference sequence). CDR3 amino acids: CASSSGTGTGTANEKLFF. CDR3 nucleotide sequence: TGTGCCAGCAGTTCAGGCACCGGGACAGGGACAGCTAATGAAAAACTGTTTTTT.

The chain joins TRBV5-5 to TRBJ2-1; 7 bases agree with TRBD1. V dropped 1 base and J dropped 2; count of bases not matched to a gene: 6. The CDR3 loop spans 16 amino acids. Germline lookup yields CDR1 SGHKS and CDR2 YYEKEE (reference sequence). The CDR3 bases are TGTGCCAGCAGCTTGATTTTGCAGGGGGCCTACAATGAGCAGTTCTTC. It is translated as CASSLILQGAYNEQFF. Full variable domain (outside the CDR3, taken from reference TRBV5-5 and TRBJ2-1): DAGVTQSPTHLIKTRGQQVTLRCSPISGHKSVSWYQQVLGQGPQFIFQYYEKEERGRGNFPDRFSARQFPNYSSELNVNALLLGDSALYLCASSLILQGAYNEQFFGPGTRLTVL.